This record covers a single T cell receptor (beta chain). Germline V gives CDR1 SGHAT, CDR2 FQNNGV. Trimming removed 0 bases from V and 7 bases from J, with 12 bases in between. This CDR3 has 15 residues. This sample stems from a study of metastatic and nonmetastatic thyroid tumors. With MiXCR, TCRdb reprocessed the PCR reads. The table includes 13,000 to 15,000 clones, around 29% detected once. All patients reached thyroid surgery having received no treatment beforehand. This sequence joins TRBV11-2 and TRBJ1-4; a possible D gene is TRBD1 (6 bases). This sequence was found in a female donor with papillary thyroid cancer or a benign thyroid nodule (not recorded which). Some clones in this sample may be carry-over from other donors' samples. The specimen was blood. CDR3 sequence reads: CASSLDGGGSEKLFF. CDR3 nucleotides: TGTGCCAGCAGCTTAGATGGAGGGGGGTCTGAAAAACTGTTTTTT.